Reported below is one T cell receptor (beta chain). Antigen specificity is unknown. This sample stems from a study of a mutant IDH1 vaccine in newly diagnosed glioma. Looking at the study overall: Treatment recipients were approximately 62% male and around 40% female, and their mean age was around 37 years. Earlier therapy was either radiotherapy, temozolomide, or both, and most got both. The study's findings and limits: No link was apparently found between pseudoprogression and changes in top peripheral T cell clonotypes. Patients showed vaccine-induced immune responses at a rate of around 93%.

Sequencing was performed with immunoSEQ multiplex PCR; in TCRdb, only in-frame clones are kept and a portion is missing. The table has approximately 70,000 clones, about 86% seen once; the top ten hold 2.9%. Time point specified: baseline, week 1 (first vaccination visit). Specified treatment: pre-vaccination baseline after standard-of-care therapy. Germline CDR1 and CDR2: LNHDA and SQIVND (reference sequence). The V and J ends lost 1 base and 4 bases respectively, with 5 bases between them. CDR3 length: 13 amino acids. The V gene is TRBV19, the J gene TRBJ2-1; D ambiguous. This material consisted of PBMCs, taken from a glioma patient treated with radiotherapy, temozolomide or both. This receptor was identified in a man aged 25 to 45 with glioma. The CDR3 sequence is CASSIVAYNEQFF. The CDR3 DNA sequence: TGTGCCAGTAGTATAGTGGCTTACAATGAGCAGTTCTTC. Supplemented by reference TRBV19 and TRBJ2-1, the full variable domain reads DGGITQSPKYLFRKEGQNVTLSCEQNLNHDAMYWYRQDPGQGLRLIYYSQIVNDFQKGDIAEGYSVSREKKESFPLTVTSAQKNPTAFYLCASSIVAYNEQFFGPGTRLTVL.